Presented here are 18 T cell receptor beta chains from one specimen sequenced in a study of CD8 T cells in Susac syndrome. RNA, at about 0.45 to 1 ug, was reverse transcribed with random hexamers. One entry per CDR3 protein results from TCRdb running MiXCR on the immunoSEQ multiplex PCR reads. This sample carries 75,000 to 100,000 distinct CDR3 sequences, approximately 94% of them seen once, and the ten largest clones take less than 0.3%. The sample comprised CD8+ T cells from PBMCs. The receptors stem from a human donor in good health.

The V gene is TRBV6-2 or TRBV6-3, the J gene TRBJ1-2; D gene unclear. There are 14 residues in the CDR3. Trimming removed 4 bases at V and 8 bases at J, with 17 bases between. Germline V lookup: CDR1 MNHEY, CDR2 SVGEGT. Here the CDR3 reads CASSSGLFSTGYTF. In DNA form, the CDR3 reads TGTGCCAGCAGTTCGGGTCTCTTCTCTACGGGCTACACCTTC.

This CDR3 is CSVEGQVTYNEQFF. The CDR3 bases are TGCAGCGTTGAGGGACAGGTAACCTACAATGAGCAGTTCTTC. This rearrangement joins TRBV29-1 to TRBJ2-1; 8 bases are a match to TRBD1. From germline, CDR1 is SQVTM and CDR2 ANQGSEA. The CDR3 sequence is 14 residues long. With 3 bases clipped from V and 2 bases from J, the junction kept 3 bases outside the gene matches.

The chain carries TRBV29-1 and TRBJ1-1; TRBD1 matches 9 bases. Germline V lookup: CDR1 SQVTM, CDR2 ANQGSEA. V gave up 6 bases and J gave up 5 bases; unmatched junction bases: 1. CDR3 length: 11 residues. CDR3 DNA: TGCAGCGTGGACAGGGGAACTGAAGCTTTCTTT. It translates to CSVDRGTEAFF.

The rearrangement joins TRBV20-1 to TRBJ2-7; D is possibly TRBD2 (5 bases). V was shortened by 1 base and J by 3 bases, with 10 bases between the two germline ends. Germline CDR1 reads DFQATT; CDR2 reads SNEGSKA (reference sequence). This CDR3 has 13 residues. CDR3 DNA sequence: TGCAGTGCTAGAGGTCTGAGGGACTACGAGCAGTACGTC. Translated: CSARGLRDYEQYV.

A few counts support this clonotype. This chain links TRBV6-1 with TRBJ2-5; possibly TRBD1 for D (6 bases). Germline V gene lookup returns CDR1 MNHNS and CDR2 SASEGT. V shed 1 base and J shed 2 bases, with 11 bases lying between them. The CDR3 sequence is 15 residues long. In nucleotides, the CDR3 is TGTGCCAGCAGTGAAGGGACAGTATCTCAAGAGACCCAGTACTTC. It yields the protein CASSEGTVSQETQYF.

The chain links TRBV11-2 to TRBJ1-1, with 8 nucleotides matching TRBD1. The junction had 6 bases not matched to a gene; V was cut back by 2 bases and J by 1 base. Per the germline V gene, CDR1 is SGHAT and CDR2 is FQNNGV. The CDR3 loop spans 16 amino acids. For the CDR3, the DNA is TGTGCCAGCAGCTTAATATGGACAGGGCCGAACACTGAAGCTTTCTTT. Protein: CASSLIWTGPNTEAFF.

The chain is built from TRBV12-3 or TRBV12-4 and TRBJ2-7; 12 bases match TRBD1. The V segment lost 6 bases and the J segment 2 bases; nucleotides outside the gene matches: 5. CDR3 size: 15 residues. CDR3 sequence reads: CASREGQGAAYEQYF. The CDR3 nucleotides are TGTGCCAGCAGGGAGGGACAGGGGGCGGCCTACGAGCAGTACTTC.

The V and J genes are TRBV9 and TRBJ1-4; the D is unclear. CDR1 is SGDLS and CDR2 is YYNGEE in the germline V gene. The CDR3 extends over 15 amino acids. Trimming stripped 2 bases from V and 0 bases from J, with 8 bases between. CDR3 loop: CASSVDDATNEKLFF. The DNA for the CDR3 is TGTGCCAGCAGCGTGGACGATGCAACTAATGAAAAACTGTTTTTT.

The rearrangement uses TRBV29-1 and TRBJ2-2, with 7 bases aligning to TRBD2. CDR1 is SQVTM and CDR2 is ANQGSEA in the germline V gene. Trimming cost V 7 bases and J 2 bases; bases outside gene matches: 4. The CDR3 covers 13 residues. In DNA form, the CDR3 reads TGCAGCGGGGGACTATCCAACACCGGGGAGCTGTTTTTT. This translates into CSGGLSNTGELFF.

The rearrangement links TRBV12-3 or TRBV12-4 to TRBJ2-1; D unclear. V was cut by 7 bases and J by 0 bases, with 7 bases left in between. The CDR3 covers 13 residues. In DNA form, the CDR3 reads TGTGCCAGCACCCCTAGCTCCTACAATGAGCAGTTCTTC. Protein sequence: CASTPSSYNEQFF.

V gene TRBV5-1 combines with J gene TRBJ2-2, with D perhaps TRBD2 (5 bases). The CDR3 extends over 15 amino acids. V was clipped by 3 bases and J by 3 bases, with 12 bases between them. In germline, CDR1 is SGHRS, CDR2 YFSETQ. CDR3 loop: CASSWGDTDTGELFF. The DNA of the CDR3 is TGCGCCAGCAGCTGGGGAGACACGGACACCGGGGAGCTGTTTTTT.

Written as DNA, the CDR3 is TGCGCCAGCAGCCCGACGACCACAGGGGGCTTTCAGCCCCAGCATTTT. Its translation is CASSPTTTGGFQPQHF. The chain couples TRBV4-1 to TRBJ1-5; 9 bases fit TRBD1. The CDR3 totals 16 residues. Germline CDR1 and CDR2: MGHRA and YSYEKL. J was trimmed by 6 bases and V by 4 bases; bases with no gene match: 10.

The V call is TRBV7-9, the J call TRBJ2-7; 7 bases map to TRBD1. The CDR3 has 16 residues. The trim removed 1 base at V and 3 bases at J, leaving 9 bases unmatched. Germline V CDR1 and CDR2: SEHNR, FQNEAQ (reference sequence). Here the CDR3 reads CASSLESRDRFYEQYF. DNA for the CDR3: TGTGCCAGCAGCTTAGAGAGCCGGGACAGATTCTACGAGCAGTACTTC.

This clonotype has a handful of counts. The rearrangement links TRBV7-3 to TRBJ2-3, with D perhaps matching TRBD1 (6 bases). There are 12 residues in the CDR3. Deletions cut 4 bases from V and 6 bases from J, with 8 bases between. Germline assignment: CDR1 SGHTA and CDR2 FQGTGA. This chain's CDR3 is CASSSRGDTQYF. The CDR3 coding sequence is TGTGCCAGCAGCTCCAGGGGTGATACGCAGTATTTT.

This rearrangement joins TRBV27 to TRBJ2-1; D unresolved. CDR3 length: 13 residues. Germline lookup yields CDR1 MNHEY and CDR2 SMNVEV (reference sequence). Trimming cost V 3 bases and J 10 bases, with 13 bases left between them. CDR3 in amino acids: CASSFMGNEEQFF. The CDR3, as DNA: TGTGCCAGCAGTTTCATGGGGAATGAAGAGCAGTTCTTC.

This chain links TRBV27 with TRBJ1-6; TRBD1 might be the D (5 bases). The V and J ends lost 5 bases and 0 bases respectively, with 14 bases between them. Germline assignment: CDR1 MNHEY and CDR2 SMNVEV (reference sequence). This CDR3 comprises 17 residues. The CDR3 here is CASSKRDGSSYNSPLHF. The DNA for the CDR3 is TGTGCCAGCAGTAAACGGGACGGAAGCTCCTATAATTCACCCCTCCACTTT.

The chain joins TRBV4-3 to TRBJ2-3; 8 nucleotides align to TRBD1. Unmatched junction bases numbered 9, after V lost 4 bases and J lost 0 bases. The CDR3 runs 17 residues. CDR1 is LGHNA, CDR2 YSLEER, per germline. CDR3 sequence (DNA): TGCGCCAGCAGCCCCAGACAGGGACAGGCTAGCACAGATACGCAGTATTTT. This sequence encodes CASSPRQGQASTDTQYF.

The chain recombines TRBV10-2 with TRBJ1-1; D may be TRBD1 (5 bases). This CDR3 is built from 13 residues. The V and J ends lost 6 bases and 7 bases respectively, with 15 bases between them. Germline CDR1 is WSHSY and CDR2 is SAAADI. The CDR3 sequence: CASSPPGLLEAFF. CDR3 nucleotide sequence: TGCGCCAGCAGCCCCCCAGGGCTTCTTGAAGCTTTCTTT.